What follows are 2 T cell receptor beta chains derived from one specimen sequenced in a study of cytomegalovirus exposure and HLA in healthy donors. The study ran its PCR with 60 Vbeta and 13 Jbeta primers. Sequencing used immunoSEQ multiplex PCR; TCRdb keeps in-frame clones, though not all of them. Found here are 95,000 to 150,000 clones; the top ten clones hold over 2%. The sample was PBMCs. The receptors shown here come from a man aged 35 to 55 in good health and CMV-seronegative.

The chain is built from TRBV28 and TRBJ1-5; the D gene is possibly TRBD1 (6 bases). The ends were cut back, 4 bases at V and 7 bases at J, with 17 bases in the middle. The CDR3 spans 15 residues. CDR1 is MDHEN and CDR2 is SYDVKM in the germline V gene. The CDR3, as DNA: TGTGCCAGCAGTTCCACCTATCAGGGGATCCAGCCCCAGCATTTT. Amino acids: CASSSTYQGIQPQHF.

The chain is built from TRBV9 and TRBJ1-4; no definite D call. The CDR3 totals 14 residues. The germline V gene has CDR1 SGDLS and CDR2 YYNGEE. The V end was cut by 3 bases, the J end by 4 bases, with 10 bases between. The CDR3 reads CASSGGYFNEKLFF. The CDR3 DNA reads TGTGCCAGCAGCGGAGGATATTTTAATGAAAAACTGTTTTTT.